This T cell receptor beta chain was retrieved from a study of monozygotic twins with inflammatory bowel disease. Germline assignment: CDR1 SGHRS and CDR2 YFSETQ. The CDR3 consists of 11 residues. TCRdb derives one entry per CDR3 protein from the 5' RACE reads, leaving out DNA. This table lists 170,000 or so distinct CDR3 sequences. Total RNA isolation used whole blood (no T cell sorting was performed). Study results and caveats: Patients got different immunosuppressive treatments, which may have made their repertoires more variable.

As concerns this clonotype: The antigen is unknown.

The receptor was isolated from a human donor with ulcerative colitis or Crohn's disease, or a healthy co-twin of an affected twin (not recorded which). Sequencing input: blood. This chain links TRBV5-1 with TRBJ1-5. This CDR3 is CASSTNQPQHF. Complete variable domain (other parts from reference TRBV5-1 and TRBJ1-5): KAGVTQTPRYLIKTRGQQVTLSCSPISGHRSVSWYQQTPGQGLQFLFEYFSETQRNKGNFPGRFSGRQFSNSRSEMNVSTLELGDSALYLCASSTNQPQHFGDGTRLSIL.